This T cell receptor (beta chain) was sequenced in a study of blood T cell repertoires in COVID-19. Background on the study: Acute-phase and convalescent COVID-19 samples originated in the United States, Italy and Spain.

Original processing notes: Estimated nucleated cell counts came from reference gene primer amplification. The protocol was immunoSEQ multiplex PCR, while the TCRdb copy is restricted to in-frame clones and leaves out a portion. The V and J calls and the clone size are those of that table, but D and trimming were determined from the DNA. The sample has approximately 160,000 clones; about 80% are singletons. The table lists this clone with a count of one. V was trimmed by 1 base and J by 7 bases, leaving 16 bases between them. The V gene's germline CDR1 is LGHNA and CDR2 YSLEER. This CDR3 region has 15 residues.

Source material: peripheral blood. The chain carries TRBV4-3 and TRBJ1-2; D is perhaps TRBD1 (5 bases). The TCR was taken from a woman older than 75 with acute or convalescent COVID-19. The CDR3 spells CASSQAQGSPVGYTF. The DNA of the CDR3 is TGCGCCAGCAGCCAAGCTCAGGGTTCGCCGGTTGGCTACACCTTC.